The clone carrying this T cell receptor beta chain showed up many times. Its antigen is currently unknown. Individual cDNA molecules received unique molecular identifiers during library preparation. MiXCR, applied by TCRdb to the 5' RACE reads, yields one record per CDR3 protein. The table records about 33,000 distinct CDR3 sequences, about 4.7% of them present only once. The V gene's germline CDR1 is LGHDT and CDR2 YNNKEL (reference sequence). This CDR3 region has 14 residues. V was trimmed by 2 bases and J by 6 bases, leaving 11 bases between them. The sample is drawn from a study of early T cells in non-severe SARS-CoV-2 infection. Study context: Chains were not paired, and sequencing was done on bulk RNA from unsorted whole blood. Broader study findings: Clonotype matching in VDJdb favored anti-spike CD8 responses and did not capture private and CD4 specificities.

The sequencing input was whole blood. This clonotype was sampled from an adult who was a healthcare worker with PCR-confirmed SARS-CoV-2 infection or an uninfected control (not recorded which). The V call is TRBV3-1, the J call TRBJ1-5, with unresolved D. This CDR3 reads CASSQRGNPQPQHF. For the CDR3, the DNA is TGTGCCAGCAGCCAACGAGGGAATCCTCAGCCCCAGCATTTT.